One sample yielded the 13 T cell receptor beta chains listed below, sequenced in a study of monozygotic twins with inflammatory bowel disease. TCRdb reprocessed the 5' RACE reads and keeps a single row for each CDR3 protein, giving no DNA. This table lists just over 300,000 distinct CDR3 sequences. The specimen was blood. The receptors come from a human donor with ulcerative colitis or Crohn's disease, or a healthy co-twin of an affected twin (not recorded which).

V is TRBV20-1 and J is TRBJ2-3; TCRdb indicates TRBD1, and absent DNA this call remains unverified. This CDR3 is 15 amino acids long. From germline, CDR1 is DFQATT and CDR2 SNEGSKA (reference sequence). CDR3 sequence reads: CSARSLSGTTDTQYF.

The chain is built from TRBV5-1 and TRBJ2-5; TCRdb reports TRBD2, a call that lacks DNA to check it against. Germline V lookup: CDR1 SGHRS, CDR2 YFSETQ. CDR3 length: 15 residues. The chain's CDR3 is CASSLEAGGQETQYF.

The chain is built from TRBV28 and TRBJ2-5; TCRdb reports TRBD2, a call that lacks DNA to check it against. There are 15 residues in the CDR3. Germline CDR1 is MDHEN and CDR2 is SYDVKM. The CDR3 spells CASLRGLAYQETQYF.

The J gene is TRBJ2-7, the V gene TRBV5-6; as DNA is missing, the TRBD1 call by TCRdb cannot be tested. The CDR3 runs to 15 residues. Germline-derived CDR1 and CDR2 are SGHDT and YYEEEE. The chain's CDR3 is CASSTDRGPRYEQYF.

The V call is TRBV24-1, the J call TRBJ2-7. CDR1 is KGHDR and CDR2 is SFDVKD in the germline V gene. The CDR3 spans 13 residues. CDR3 amino acids: CATSSSGSYEQYF.

This chain uses TRBV7-2 with TRBJ2-7; TCRdb's assignment of TRBD1 cannot be checked, as there is no DNA. Germline V gene lookup returns CDR1 SGHTA and CDR2 FQGNSA. CDR3 size: 15 residues. The CDR3 region is CTSSPSGTGRYEQYF. Together with reference TRBV7-2 and TRBJ2-7, the CDR3 gives the full variable domain: GAGVSQSPSNKVTEKGKDVELRCDPISGHTALYWYRQSLGQGLEFLIYFQGNSAPDKSGLPSDRFSAERTGGSVSTLTIQRTQQEDSAVYLCTSSPSGTGRYEQYFGPGTRLTVT.

The chain carries TRBV15 and TRBJ2-7; with no DNA, the TCRdb D assignment of TRBD1 cannot be verified. The CDR3 is 15 residues long. Germline V gives CDR1 LNHNV, CDR2 YYDKDF (reference sequence). The CDR3 protein is CATSRVDRVPGEQYF.

V usage is TRBV4-3 and J usage is TRBJ2-3. The CDR3 has 17 amino acids. Per the germline V gene, CDR1 is LGHNA and CDR2 is YSLEER. This chain's CDR3 is CASSQDRESSSTDTQYF.

V usage is TRBV3-1 and J usage is TRBJ1-1. Germline V CDR1 and CDR2: LGHDT, YNNKEL (reference sequence). The CDR3 runs to 15 residues. The CDR3 protein is CASSQDRSWGTEAFF.

The chain carries TRBV10-3 and TRBJ2-5; TCRdb reports TRBD1, a call that lacks DNA to check it against. This CDR3 comprises 15 residues. Germline loops: CDR1 ENHRY, CDR2 SYGVKD. The CDR3 is CAISFPGGEVETQYF.

The V and J genes are TRBV7-2 and TRBJ2-7; TCRdb's D call, TRBD2, is unchecked because there is no DNA. The CDR3 is made up of 14 amino acids. CDR1 is SGHTA and CDR2 is FQGNSA in the germline V gene. The CDR3 spells CASSSYSPSYEQYF.

The genes are TRBV19 and TRBJ1-2; TCRdb gives TRBD1 as the D gene, but with no DNA this cannot be confirmed. CDR3 length: 17 amino acids. The germline CDR1 and CDR2 sequences are LNHDA and SQIVND (reference sequence). The CDR3: CASSPPGAAGDTYGYTF.

The rearrangement uses TRBV24-1 and TRBJ2-1; no DNA is available, so the TRBD2 call from TCRdb remains unchecked. The CDR3 is 16 residues long. Per germline, CDR1 KGHDR and CDR2 SFDVKD. The chain's CDR3 is CATSDQGLANYNEQFF.